Shown below are 10 T cell receptor beta chains from a single sample sequenced in a study of blood T cell repertoires in COVID-19. Some clones are missing from TCRdb's copy, which holds only in-frame ones; the method was immunoSEQ multiplex PCR. The sample yields tens of thousands of clones, 65% to 85% seen once. Source material: peripheral blood. These TCRs come from a human donor in a cohort sampled during active COVID-19.

This chain joins TRBV27 and TRBJ2-5; 8 bases are a match to TRBD1. The V and J ends lost 7 bases and 4 bases, in that order; junction bases with no gene match: 8. The germline gives CDR1 MNHEY, CDR2 SMNVEV (reference sequence). The CDR3 covers 14 residues. The CDR3, as DNA: TGTGCCAGCAAAGGACAGGGTAGGGGAGAGACCCAGTACTTC. Its translation is CASKGQGRGETQYF.

The chain has TRBV5-1 and TRBJ2-7, with 7 bases lining up with TRBD1. This CDR3 has 16 residues. Germline CDR1 reads SGHRS; CDR2 reads YFSETQ. With 3 bases clipped from V and 4 bases from J, the junction kept 13 bases outside the gene matches. The CDR3 protein is CASSSLAGTVVYEQYF. The DNA of the CDR3 is TGCGCCAGCAGCTCGTTAGCCGGGACAGTCGTTTACGAGCAGTACTTC. The full variable domain, with the rest looked up from reference TRBV5-1 and TRBJ2-7, is KAGVTQTPRYLIKTRGQQVTLSCSPISGHRSVSWYQQTPGQGLQFLFEYFSETQRNKGNFPGRFSGRQFSNSRSEMNVSTLELGDSALYLCASSSLAGTVVYEQYFGPGTRLTVT.

The rearrangement uses TRBV6-4 and TRBJ2-7; D is possibly TRBD2 (6 bases). Germline CDR1 reads MRHNA; CDR2 reads SNTAGT. The CDR3 has 19 amino acids. Trimming took off 0 bases at V and 2 bases at J, with 23 bases between the two ends. This CDR3 reads CASSDSPRVGGTTPYEQYF. The CDR3 DNA reads as TGTGCCAGCAGTGACTCCCCCCGGGTCGGCGGGACCACTCCCTACGAGCAGTACTTC.

The rearrangement links TRBV19 to TRBJ1-2; 8 bases line up with TRBD1. In germline, CDR1 is LNHDA, CDR2 SQIVND (reference sequence). Trimming at V came to 3 bases and at J to 4 bases, leaving 7 bases not matched to a gene. The CDR3 has 15 amino acids. CDR3 nucleotides: TGTGCCAGTAGTATGGTCCCGACAGGGGTCTATGGCTACACCTTC. As protein: CASSMVPTGVYGYTF.

The V call is TRBV11-3, the J call TRBJ2-7; 8 nucleotides agree with TRBD1. This CDR3 has 15 amino acids. Germline loops: CDR1 SGHNT, CDR2 YENEEA. Trimming at V came to 1 base and at J to 3 bases, leaving 5 bases not matched to a gene. For the CDR3, the DNA is TGTGCCAGCAGCTTAGGGTCAGGGGGCTTCTACGAGCAGTACTTC. Protein sequence: CASSLGSGGFYEQYF.

V gene TRBV4-2 combines with J gene TRBJ2-7, with a weak D call TRBD2 (6 bases). The CDR3 has 16 residues. Germline CDR1 is LGHNA and CDR2 is YNFKEQ. Deletions cut 0 bases from V and 0 bases from J, with 12 bases between. CDR3 bases: TGTGCCAGCAGCCAAGATCACCTGCGGGGCTCCTACGAGCAGTACTTC. Amino acids: CASSQDHLRGSYEQYF.

This clone was detected only a few times. The rearrangement joins TRBV7-9 to TRBJ2-7; D possibly corresponds to TRBD2 (5 bases). Germline values: CDR1 SEHNR, CDR2 FQNEAQ (reference sequence). CDR3 length equals 16 residues. With 5 bases removed from V and 0 bases from J, the gap between germline ends came to 17 bases. Here the CDR3 DNA reads TGTGCCAGCAGCCCTGACCGTCTAGGGAGCTCCTACGAGCAGTACTTC. Translation gives CASSPDRLGSSYEQYF.

V gene TRBV19 combines with J gene TRBJ1-2; D call uncertain. The CDR3 has 15 residues. The V gene lost 6 bases and the J gene lost 3 bases, with 17 bases spanning the gap. Germline V gives CDR1 LNHDA, CDR2 SQIVND (reference sequence). CDR3 bases: TGTGCCAGTAGCCTGGGAGGGTTTGGGCACTATGGCTACACCTTC. This translates into CASSLGGFGHYGYTF. The variable domain in full, completed from reference TRBV19 and TRBJ1-2, reads DGGITQSPKYLFRKEGQNVTLSCEQNLNHDAMYWYRQDPGQGLRLIYYSQIVNDFQKGDIAEGYSVSREKKESFPLTVTSAQKNPTAFYLCASSLGGFGHYGYTFGSGTRLTVV.

This clone was observed a handful of times. This chain links TRBV3-1 (or the pseudogene TRBV3-2) with TRBJ2-7; 9 bases map to TRBD1. Germline V CDR1 and CDR2: LGHDT, YNNKEL (reference sequence). The junction had 4 bases not matched to a gene; V was cut back by 4 bases and J by 6 bases. The CDR3 runs 13 residues. The CDR3 region has the DNA TGTGCCAGCAGCCCGCGGACAGGGGCCGAGCAGTACTTC. Translating gives CASSPRTGAEQYF.

This sequence joins TRBV13 and TRBJ2-7, with 7 bases that match TRBD1. This CDR3 contains 14 residues. Germline V CDR1 and CDR2: PRHDT, FYEKMQ (reference sequence). The J segment lost 2 bases and the V segment lost 3 bases, leaving 4 bases of the junction unmatched. CDR3 nucleotides: TGTGCCAGCAGCTTGGACAGGCCTCCCTACGAGCAGTACTTC. Encoded protein: CASSLDRPPYEQYF.